The rows below give T cell receptor beta chains drawn from one sample of a study of liver allograft versus peripheral blood T cells. TCRdb ran MiXCR on the reads and lists one entry per CDR3 protein. The repertoire holds 6,500 to 9,500 distinct CDR3 sequences, with approximately 19% as singletons. These receptors came from a human patient who had a liver transplant. A share of the T cells may be of graft donor origin. The CDR3 runs from the conserved cysteine through the conserved F or W. Fields, in order: clone size, D gene, J gene, V gene, CDR3 protein, CDR3 DNA. D genes are given only for firm matches. Expanded clones get a size class; other rows say once, few or many, or leave the size out.

>medium-sized|TRBD2|TRBJ2-1|TRBV5-6
CASSLTVTSGPNNEQFF
TGTGCCAGCAGCTTGACGGTTACTAGCGGGCCTAACAATGAGCAGTTCTTC
>few|-|TRBJ1-2|TRBV20-1
CSARPPGGSGYGYTF
TGCAGTGCTAGACCTCCCGGGGGCTCAGGCTATGGCTACACCTTC
>medium-sized|-|TRBJ1-6|TRBV6-5
CASRPRPNSPLHF
TGTGCCAGCAGACCCCGACCCAATTCACCCCTCCACTTT
>once|-|TRBJ1-1|TRBV20-1
CSGGGVNTEAFF
TGCAGTGGCGGAGGGGTCAACACTGAAGCTTTCTTT
>many|-|TRBJ1-4|TRBV5-6
CASSLIGEKLFF
TGTGCCAGCAGCTTGATTGGTGAAAAACTGTTTTTT
>few|-|TRBJ2-2|TRBV18
CASSLGTYTGELFF
TGTGCCAGCTCACTCGGGACGTACACCGGGGAGCTGTTTTTT
>medium-sized|-|TRBJ1-1|TRBV9
CASSVNPGGTEAFF
TGTGCCAGCAGCGTGAATCCCGGGGGCACTGAAGCTTTCTTT
>medium-sized|-|TRBJ1-3|TRBV6-6
CASSSLGFSGNTIYF
TGTGCCAGCAGTTCACTAGGGTTCTCTGGAAACACCATATATTTT
>medium-sized|TRBD1|TRBJ1-3|TRBV6-5
CASSRDRGSGNTIYF
TGTGCCAGCAGCCGGGACAGGGGATCTGGAAACACCATATATTTT
>few|-|TRBJ2-1|TRBV12-3/TRBV12-4
CASTRGAGNNEQFF
TGTGCCAGCACCCGAGGCGCAGGGAACAATGAGCAGTTCTTC
>-|TRBD2|TRBJ2-7|TRBV10-3
CAIRLTSGDSYEQYF
TGTGCCATCAGGCTGACTAGCGGGGACTCCTACGAGCAGTACTTC
>-|-|TRBJ2-1|TRBV5-5
CASSLVGTYPYNEQFF
TGTGCCAGCAGCTTGGTTGGGACATACCCTTACAATGAGCAGTTCTTC
>medium-sized|TRBD1|TRBJ1-2|TRBV18
CASSREGDSDYGYTF
TGTGCCAGCTCACGAGAGGGGGACAGTGACTATGGCTACACCTTC
>medium-sized|-|TRBJ1-2|TRBV19
CASSTRWTDYGYTF
TGTGCCAGTAGTACTCGCTGGACAGACTATGGCTACACCTTC
>medium-sized|TRBD1|TRBJ1-3|TRBV6-1
CASSLRTGSGNTIYF
TGTGCCAGCAGTCTTCGGACAGGGTCTGGAAACACCATATATTTT
>many|TRBD1|TRBJ2-7|TRBV18
CASSSGTGPYEQYF
TGTGCCAGCTCATCAGGGACAGGGCCCTACGAGCAGTACTTC
>medium-sized|TRBD1|TRBJ1-2|TRBV5-4
CASSLARDRGRGYTF
TGTGCCAGCAGCTTGGCCCGGGACAGGGGGCGAGGCTACACCTTC
>few|-|TRBJ1-1|TRBV3-2
CAPTGMNTEAFF
TGTGCCCCGACAGGGATGAACACTGAAGCTTTCTTT
>medium-sized|-|TRBJ1-2|TRBV6-2/TRBV6-3
CASSYSFNKVAATYGYTF
TGTGCCAGCAGTTACTCGTTTAACAAAGTGGCCGCGACTTATGGCTACACCTTC
>few|-|TRBJ1-2|TRBV5-5
CASSPPGRAWGGYTF
TGTGCCAGCAGCCCCCCTGGGAGGGCATGGGGGGGCTACACCTTC
>many|-|TRBJ1-3|TRBV7-9
CASSPTGSAGNTIYF
TGTGCCAGCAGTCCTACGGGGAGTGCTGGAAACACCATATATTTT
>medium-sized|-|TRBJ1-1|TRBV28
CASSLIPTEAFF
TGTGCCAGCAGTTTAATCCCCACTGAAGCTTTCTTT
>medium-sized|-|TRBJ1-2|TRBV19
CASSMDVYGYTF
TGTGCCAGTAGTATGGATGTCTATGGCTACACCTTC
>-|TRBD1|TRBJ1-1|TRBV12-3/TRBV12-4
CASSLTGGENTEAFF
TGTGCCAGCAGTTTGACAGGGGGGGAGAACACTGAAGCTTTCTTT
>medium-sized|-|TRBJ1-6|TRBV6-1
CASSEMFGSYNSPLHF
TGTGCCAGCAGTGAAATGTTTGGGTCCTATAATTCACCCCTCCACTTT
>few|-|TRBJ1-1|TRBV5-4
CASSSGTVLPNTEAFF
TGTGCCAGCAGCTCGGGGACGGTCTTGCCAAACACTGAAGCTTTCTTT
>few|-|TRBJ2-3|TRBV10-1
CASSDQGEADTQYF
TGCGCCAGCAGTGATCAGGGTGAAGCAGATACGCAGTATTTT
>medium-sized|TRBD1|TRBJ1-4|TRBV18
CASSLTGATNEKLFF
TGTGCCAGCTCCCTCACAGGGGCAACTAATGAAAAACTGTTTTTT
>-|-|TRBJ1-2|TRBV12-3/TRBV12-4
CASKGRAYGYTF
TGTGCCAGCAAAGGCAGGGCATATGGCTACACCTTC
>medium-sized|TRBD1|TRBJ1-2|TRBV5-4
CASSLGTGPNYGYTF
TGTGCCAGCAGCTTGGGGACAGGGCCCAACTATGGCTACACCTTC
>medium-sized|-|TRBJ1-1|TRBV29-1
CSVVKQMNTEAFF
TGCAGCGTTGTGAAACAGATGAACACTGAAGCTTTCTTT
>-|-|TRBJ1-3|TRBV2
CASGGNTIYF
TGTGCCAGCGGGGGAAACACCATATATTTT
>few|-|TRBJ1-5|TRBV30
CAWSVSGNQPQHF
TGTGCCTGGAGTGTAAGTGGCAATCAGCCCCAGCATTTT
>-|-|TRBJ2-7|TRBV12-3/TRBV12-4
CASTSSLGVGSYEQYF
TGTGCCAGCACCTCAAGTCTGGGGGTTGGTTCCTACGAGCAGTACTTC
>medium-sized|TRBD1|TRBJ1-2|TRBV19
CASSPGQIYGYTF
TGTGCCAGTAGCCCGGGACAGATCTATGGCTACACCTTC
>medium-sized|-|TRBJ1-1|TRBV10-3
CAISSPGNTEAFF
TGTGCCATCAGTAGCCCGGGGAACACTGAAGCTTTCTTT
>few|-|TRBJ1-1|TRBV20-1
CSASGGSNTEAFF
TGCAGTGCTAGCGGGGGATCGAACACTGAAGCTTTCTTT
>-|-|TRBJ1-6|TRBV2
CASSDNSPLHF
TGTGCCAGCAGTGATAATTCACCCCTCCACTTT
>many|-|TRBJ1-6|TRBV5-4
CASRANSGQTNSPLHF
TGTGCCAGCAGGGCGAACAGCGGACAGACGAATTCACCCCTCCACTTT
>many|-|TRBJ1-6|TRBV7-9
CASSPGWDYNSPLHF
TGTGCCAGCAGCCCCGGCTGGGATTATAATTCACCCCTCCACTTT
>-|-|TRBJ2-2|TRBV4-1
CASSLGLVTGELFF
TGCGCCAGCAGCCTCGGACTGGTCACCGGGGAGCTGTTTTTT
>-|-|TRBJ2-1|TRBV5-4
CASSRDYNEQFF
TGTGCCAGCAGCCGGGATTACAATGAGCAGTTCTTC
>-|TRBD2|TRBJ2-1|TRBV6-5
CASSYSGTSGNEQFF
TGTGCCAGCAGTTACTCCGGGACTAGCGGAAATGAGCAGTTCTTC
>few|-|TRBJ2-7|TRBV20-1
CSAQSDGDYEQYF
TGCAGTGCACAGTCGGACGGGGACTACGAGCAGTACTTC
>few|-|TRBJ1-6|TRBV11-2
CASSIPGSPLHF
TGTGCCAGCAGCATACCGGGGTCACCCCTCCACTTT
>many|TRBD2|TRBJ2-3|TRBV10-3
CAIRELAGGADTQYF
TGTGCCATCAGAGAACTAGCGGGGGGGGCAGATACGCAGTATTTT
>-|-|TRBJ2-5|TRBV15
CATSGRGETQYF
TGTGCCACCAGCGGGAGAGGGGAGACCCAGTACTTC
>many|TRBD1|TRBJ1-5|TRBV6-1
CASSVGQGAAQPQHF
TGTGCCAGCAGTGTCGGACAGGGGGCTGCTCAGCCCCAGCATTTT
>-|-|TRBJ1-2|TRBV3-1
CASSQIGINYGYTF
TGTGCCAGCAGCCAAATTGGGATTAACTATGGCTACACCTTC